This TCR beta chain derives from a study of cytomegalovirus exposure and HLA in healthy donors. Study results and limitations: Among the most significant clusters, several appeared linked to common viral pathogens in a later analysis. On later analysis, the bulk of CMV-associated TCR beta chains appeared to be HLA-restricted. Some public TCRs appeared in many individuals, while most sequences were rare.

The PCR contained 60 Vbeta and 13 Jbeta primers. The method was immunoSEQ multiplex PCR; TCRdb's version includes in-frame clones alone and lacks a portion of them. Of fewer than 150,000 clones in the sample, 80% were seen once. Remarks on this clone: Antigen specificity is unknown.

CDR1 and CDR2 (germline): SGHVS, FQNEAQ. This CDR3 has 14 amino acids. Deletions cut 1 base from V and 8 bases from J, with 14 bases between. The chain joins TRBV7-8 to TRBJ1-2, with D perhaps TRBD1 (5 bases). This TCR was recovered from a man under 40 in good health and CMV-seronegative. The specimen sequenced was PBMCs. Written as DNA, the CDR3 is TGTGCCAGCAGCTTAGGGGCAGGGCCAGGGGGCTACACCTTC. It is translated as CASSLGAGPGGYTF. The whole variable domain, remainder taken from reference TRBV7-8 and TRBJ1-2, is GAGVSQSPRYKVAKRGQDVALRCDPISGHVSLFWYQQALGQGPEFLTYFQNEAQLDKSGLPSDRFFAERPEGSVSTLKIQRTQQEDSAVYLCASSLGAGPGGYTFGSGTRLTVV.